These T cell receptor beta chains were read from a single sample in a study of response to subunit inactivated influenza vaccine. TCRdb itself ran the RT-PCR reads through MiXCR, one entry per CDR3 protein. The data contain some 300,000 distinct CDR3 sequences, roughly 20% of them seen just once; the ten biggest clones take up 10% to 13%. This specimen was PBMCs from blood, taken about 20 months after vaccination. The origin of the receptors is a man aged 45 to 75 who received an inactivated influenza vaccine. Both conserved end residues are part of each CDR3. Fields, in order: J gene, clone size, V gene, D gene, CDR3 DNA, CDR3 protein. A D gene is named only where the DNA matches it firmly. Clone size is stated in some rows and not others, as once, few, many or a class when expanded.

TRBJ2-3 | NA | TRBV7-3 | NA | TGTGCCAGCAGCTCGTCCAGTCGGTCAGATACGCAGTATTTT | CASSSSSRSDTQYF
TRBJ2-2 | NA | TRBV6-5 | TRBD2 | TGTGCCAGCAGTTACACGGTGCCGGGACGGGGGGACCCCGGGGAGCTGTTTTTT | CASSYTVPGRGDPGELFF
TRBJ1-5 | few | TRBV15 | NA | TGTGCCACCGGGGGTGCGGGATTTCAGCCCCAGCATTTT | CATGGAGFQPQHF
TRBJ1-6 | few | TRBV4-3 | NA | TGCGCCAGCAGCCAAGTCCCAGGGCTTACGGTGCCCCTCCACTTT | CASSQVPGLTVPLHF
TRBJ2-7 | NA | TRBV28 | NA | TGTGCCAGCAGTTTATACTCCGCTGGTTGGGCCGAGCAGTACTTC | CASSLYSAGWAEQYF
TRBJ1-6 | NA | TRBV11-2 | TRBD1 | TGTGCCAGCAGCTTTGAATCAGGGGGCCCTGTCCCCCTCCACTTT | CASSFESGGPVPLHF
TRBJ1-3 | NA | TRBV12-3/TRBV12-4 | NA | TGTGCCAGCAGTTTGGGGCAGCAAAACACCATATATTTT | CASSLGQQNTIYF
TRBJ1-5 | NA | TRBV19 | NA | TGTGCCAGCACTAGGGGGTTGAGACAGCCCCAGCATTTT | CASTRGLRQPQHF
TRBJ2-1 | once | TRBV20-1 | TRBD2 | TGCAGTGCTCCAGCCTCCAGCGGGAGAGGGAATGAGCAGTTCTTC | CSAPASSGRGNEQFF
TRBJ1-1 | NA | TRBV20-1 | NA | TGCAGTGCGCAGTGGTGGGGAGGGTACATCGTAGAGAACACTGAAGCTTTCTTT | CSAQWWGGYIVENTEAFF
TRBJ2-2 | few | TRBV12-3/TRBV12-4 | NA | TGTGCCAGCAGTCGTACAGGGGGGGTCACCGGGGAGCTGTTTTTT | CASSRTGGVTGELFF
TRBJ1-2 | many | TRBV29-1 | TRBD1 | TGCAGCGTTGAAGGGACAGGGAACTATGGCTACACCTTC | CSVEGTGNYGYTF
TRBJ2-2 | NA | TRBV12-3/TRBV12-4 | NA | TGTGCCAGCATCCTTGGGGCGAACACCGGGGAGCTGTTTTTT | CASILGANTGELFF
TRBJ2-4 | few | TRBV12-3/TRBV12-4 | TRBD1 | TGTGCCAGCAGTTTGCCCGGGACAGGGTACATTCAGTACTTC | CASSLPGTGYIQYF
TRBJ1-2 | many | TRBV6-5 | NA | TGTGCCAGCAGTTACTCTGGATCTAACTATGGCTACACCTTC | CASSYSGSNYGYTF
TRBJ2-1 | NA | TRBV3-1 | TRBD2 | TGTGCCAGCAGCGCCCTGGGACTAGCGTTAAATGAGCAGTTCTTC | CASSALGLALNEQFF
TRBJ1-1 | many | TRBV7-6 | NA | TGTGCCAGCAGCCGAAGTGGGGACACTGAAGCTTTCTTT | CASSRSGDTEAFF
TRBJ2-1 | NA | TRBV2 | NA | TGTGCCAGCACGGGCGGTTACAATGAGCAGTTCTTC | CASTGGYNEQFF
TRBJ1-2 | many | TRBV29-1 | TRBD1 | TGCAGCGTTGACGGACAGGGAAGAAACTATGGCTACACCTTC | CSVDGQGRNYGYTF
TRBJ1-5 | NA | TRBV7-2 | NA | TGTGCCAGCAGCAGTCGACAGGATCAGCCCCAGCATTTT | CASSSRQDQPQHF
TRBJ1-5 | NA | TRBV20-1 | NA | TGCAGTGCTTATGGCACAGGGAGTCAGCCCCAGCATTTT | CSAYGTGSQPQHF
TRBJ2-5 | NA | TRBV18 | TRBD2 | TGTGCCAGCTCACGTAGCGGGAGCGGAGAGACCCAGTACTTC | CASSRSGSGETQYF